A single sample gave rise to the 20 T cell receptor beta chains below, sequenced in a study of cytomegalovirus exposure and HLA in healthy donors. The primer mix had 60 Vbeta and 13 Jbeta primers. TCRdb keeps only in-frame clones here, not all; method: immunoSEQ multiplex PCR. This sample has approximately 100,000 clones; under 80% occur once, and the top ten carry approximately 4.8%. The sequenced sample was PBMCs. Every receptor here comes from a woman aged 18-30 years in good health and CMV-seropositive.

V is TRBV5-1 and J is TRBJ1-4; tentatively, D is TRBD1 (5 bases). Deletions cut 5 bases from V and 5 bases from J, with 7 bases between. The CDR3 sequence is 12 residues long. Germline values: CDR1 SGHRS, CDR2 YFSETQ. The CDR3 sequence: CASRQVNEKLFF. CDR3 DNA sequence: TGCGCCAGCAGACAGGTGAATGAAAAACTGTTTTTT.

The J gene is TRBJ1-1, the V gene TRBV4-1; perhaps TRBD1 as D (5 bases). CDR1 and CDR2 from the germline V gene are MGHRA and YSYEKL. V lost 1 base and J lost 7, with 13 bases in between. The CDR3 length is 14 residues. The CDR3 loop reads CASSQGAGSHEAFF. The CDR3 DNA sequence: TGCGCCAGCAGCCAAGGGGCAGGGTCTCATGAAGCTTTCTTT.

This chain connects TRBV4-3 to TRBJ2-5; 11 bases line up with TRBD2. Unmatched junction bases numbered 6, after V lost 0 bases and J lost 6 bases. From germline, CDR1 is LGHNA and CDR2 YSLEER. The CDR3 length is 16 residues. The CDR3 DNA sequence: TGCGCCAGCAGCCAAGATGTAGCGGGAGGGCCCCAGACCCAGTACTTC. It is translated as CASSQDVAGGPQTQYF.

This chain connects TRBV4-2 to TRBJ1-4; D possibly corresponds to TRBD1 (5 bases). The CDR3 length is 16 residues. The V gene lost 1 base and the J gene lost 3 bases, with 12 bases spanning the gap. Germline V lookup: CDR1 LGHNA, CDR2 YNFKEQ. The CDR3 sequence is CASSQASWGSNEKLFF. The CDR3 DNA follows: TGTGCCAGCAGCCAAGCGAGTTGGGGCTCTAATGAAAAACTGTTTTTT.

This rearrangement joins TRBV5-1 to TRBJ2-1; tentative D call: TRBD2 (6 bases). This CDR3 has 15 amino acids. Between the trimmed V and J ends, which lost 0 bases and 6 bases, there was a span of 13 bases. The germline V gene encodes CDR1 SGHRS and CDR2 YFSETQ. As DNA, the CDR3 is TGCGCCAGCAGCTTGGCCCTGGGACTCTTCAATGAGCAGTTCTTC. Encoded protein: CASSLALGLFNEQFF.

The V and J genes are TRBV19 and TRBJ1-5; D is unresolved. Trimming removed 10 bases from V and 7 bases from J, with 17 bases in between. CDR1 is LNHDA, CDR2 SQIVND, per germline (reference sequence). This CDR3 comprises 13 residues. CDR3 protein: CATWDGGRQPQHF. CDR3 coding DNA: TGTGCCACTTGGGATGGAGGAAGGCAGCCCCAGCATTTT. Filled out from reference TRBV19 and TRBJ1-5, the complete variable domain reads DGGITQSPKYLFRKEGQNVTLSCEQNLNHDAMYWYRQDPGQGLRLIYYSQIVNDFQKGDIAEGYSVSREKKESFPLTVTSAQKNPTAFYLCATWDGGRQPQHFGDGTRLSIL.

This clone showed up just a few times. This chain links TRBV2 with TRBJ2-3, with TRBD2 matching 13 bases. This CDR3 region has 15 residues. From germline, CDR1 is SNHLY and CDR2 FYNNEI. The J segment lost 4 bases and the V segment lost 4 bases, leaving 2 bases of the junction unmatched. The DNA for the CDR3 is TGTGCCAGCAGTGCAGGACTAGCGGGAGCAGATACGCAGTATTTT. Encoded protein: CASSAGLAGADTQYF.

The rearrangement uses TRBV15 and TRBJ2-3; 12 nucleotides match TRBD2. V lost 4 bases, J lost 5 bases, and 4 bases stayed unmatched. The CDR3 is 15 amino acids. Germline V gene sequence: CDR1 LNHNV, CDR2 YYDKDF (reference sequence). The CDR3 coding sequence is TGTGCCACCAGCACGACTAGCGGGAGTAGAGATACGCAGTATTTT. This codes for CATSTTSGSRDTQYF.

The chain links TRBV30 to TRBJ1-1; a possible D gene is TRBD1 (6 bases). The V and J ends lost 1 base and 8 bases respectively, with 11 bases between them. The CDR3 runs 12 residues. Germline CDR1 reads GTSNPN; CDR2 reads SVGIG (reference sequence). CDR3 region: CAWSDMDSEAFF. DNA for the CDR3: TGTGCCTGGAGTGATATGGACAGCGAAGCTTTCTTT.

This chain links TRBV7-8 with TRBJ2-7; D uncertain. Trimming left V 5 bases short and J 2 bases short, with 13 bases between. This CDR3 is built from 14 residues. The germline V gene encodes CDR1 SGHVS and CDR2 FQNEAQ. CDR3 nucleotide sequence: TGTGCCAGCAGCCCGACCTTTACTACCTACGAGCAGTACTTC. Encoded protein: CASSPTFTTYEQYF.

The chain combines TRBV27 with TRBJ2-1; D might be TRBD2 (5 bases). V was shortened by 9 bases and J by 6 bases, with 15 bases between the two germline ends. Germline loops: CDR1 MNHEY, CDR2 SMNVEV (reference sequence). This CDR3 comprises 13 residues. The CDR3 region is CASRRVPSNEQFF. The CDR3 DNA reads as TGTGCCAGTAGGCGGGTCCCTAGCAATGAGCAGTTCTTC.

The CDR3 region has the DNA TGTGCCAGTAGTATAAGGCAGGTTCCCAATGAGCAGTTCTTC. Residues: CASSIRQVPNEQFF. This chain links TRBV19 with TRBJ2-1; D unclear. V lost 2 bases to trimming and J lost 6 bases, with 11 bases between them. CDR3 length equals 14 residues. Germline CDR1 LNHDA, CDR2 SQIVND (reference sequence).

The chain is built from TRBV5-1 and TRBJ2-7, with 9 bases identical to TRBD1. The germline V gene has CDR1 SGHRS and CDR2 YFSETQ. Trimming took 1 base from V and 6 from J; bases not matched to a gene: 5. CDR3 length: 14 amino acids. This CDR3 is CASSLKTGGSEQYF. The CDR3 DNA is TGCGCCAGCAGCTTGAAGACAGGGGGAAGCGAGCAGTACTTC.

As DNA, the CDR3 is TGTGCCTGGGCTGGGCTACGGGGCGGGGAGCTGTTTTTT. It specifies CAWAGLRGGELFF. This chain links TRBV30 with TRBJ2-2; maybe TRBD2 (5 bases). The CDR3 extends over 13 amino acids. Per the germline V gene, CDR1 is GTSNPN and CDR2 is SVGIG (reference sequence). Trimming removed 5 bases at V and 7 bases at J, with 14 bases between.

The chain couples TRBV6-4 to TRBJ2-2; a possible D gene is TRBD2 (5 bases). The CDR3 is made up of 17 amino acids. Looked up from germline, CDR1 is MRHNA and CDR2 is SNTAGT. Deletions cut 2 bases from V and 0 bases from J, with 13 bases between. DNA of the CDR3: TGTGCCAGCAGTGACACAAATAGCGAATCGAACACCGGGGAGCTGTTTTTT. Translation gives CASSDTNSESNTGELFF.

This CDR3 reads CAWARGLAGPGELFF. Here the CDR3 DNA reads TGTGCCTGGGCCCGGGGACTAGCGGGACCCGGGGAGCTGTTTTTT. This chain connects TRBV30 to TRBJ2-2; 13 positions match TRBD2. V gave up 5 bases and J gave up 6 bases; unmatched junction bases: 6. The CDR3 runs 15 residues. Per the germline V gene, CDR1 is GTSNPN and CDR2 is SVGIG (reference sequence).

The J gene is TRBJ2-1, the V gene TRBV2; possible D gene TRBD2, 5 bases. Germline-derived CDR1 and CDR2 are SNHLY and FYNNEI. CDR3 length: 13 amino acids. The V end lost 7 bases, the J end lost 7 bases, and 14 bases lay between the germline ends. CDR3 in DNA: TGTGCCAGCACCCCCCGGGGTGAGAATGAGCAGTTCTTC. It encodes CASTPRGENEQFF. The full variable domain, rest sourced from reference TRBV2 and TRBJ2-1, is EPEVTQTPSHQVTQMGQEVILRCVPISNHLYFYWYRQILGQKVEFLVSFYNNEISEKSEIFDDQFSVERPDGSNFTLKIRSTKLEDSAMYFCASTPRGENEQFFGPGTRLTVL.

The chain is built from TRBV11-2 and TRBJ2-3; D remains unclear. Germline V gives CDR1 SGHAT, CDR2 FQNNGV. The length of the CDR3 is 13 residues. Deletions cut 5 bases from V and 2 bases from J, with 8 bases between. The CDR3 sequence is CASSRLFTDTQYF. CDR3 in DNA: TGTGCCAGCAGCCGTTTATTCACAGATACGCAGTATTTT.

CDR3 DNA sequence: TGTGCCAGCTCATCCCTAGGACAGGGGACCCTCAATGAGCAGTTCTTC. It encodes CASSSLGQGTLNEQFF. The chain combines TRBV18 with TRBJ2-1; 9 bases fit TRBD1. CDR3 length equals 16 residues. V trimming: 5 bases; J trimming: 6 bases; junction bases outside the gene matches: 11. CDR1 KGHSH and CDR2 LQKENI come from the germline V gene.

CDR3 DNA sequence: TGTGCCTGGAGTGTACCGGGCCCTAGCGCCCAGCATTTT. It yields the protein CAWSVPGPSAQHF. The gene calls are TRBV30 and TRBJ1-5; D not certain. The germline CDR1 and CDR2 sequences are GTSNPN and SVGIG (reference sequence). The CDR3 sequence is 13 residues long. With 0 bases removed from V and 11 bases from J, the gap between germline ends came to 14 bases.